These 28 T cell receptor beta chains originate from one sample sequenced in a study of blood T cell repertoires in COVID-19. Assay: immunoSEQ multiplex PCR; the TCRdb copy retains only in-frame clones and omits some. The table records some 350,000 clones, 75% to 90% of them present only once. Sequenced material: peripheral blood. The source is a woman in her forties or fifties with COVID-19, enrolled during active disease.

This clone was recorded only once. Here the CDR3 DNA reads TGTGCCAGCAGGGAGACAGGGTTCGCCTACGAGCAGTACTTC. This encodes CASRETGFAYEQYF. The chain links TRBV2 to TRBJ2-7; 7 nucleotides line up with TRBD1. This CDR3 is built from 14 residues. Germline trimming cut 6 bases from V and 2 bases from J; bases unmatched to any gene: 7. CDR1 SNHLY and CDR2 FYNNEI come from the germline V gene.

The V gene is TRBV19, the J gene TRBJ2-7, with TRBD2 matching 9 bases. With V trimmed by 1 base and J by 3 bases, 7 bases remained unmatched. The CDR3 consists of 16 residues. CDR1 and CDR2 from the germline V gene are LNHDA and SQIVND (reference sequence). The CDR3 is CASSIGGGDSYYEQYF. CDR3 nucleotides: TGTGCCAGTAGTATAGGCGGGGGGGACAGCTACTACGAGCAGTACTTC.

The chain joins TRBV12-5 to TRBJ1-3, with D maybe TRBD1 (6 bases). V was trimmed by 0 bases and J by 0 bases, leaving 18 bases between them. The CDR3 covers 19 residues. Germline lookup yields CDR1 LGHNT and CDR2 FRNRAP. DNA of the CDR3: TGTGCTAGTGGTTTGGTACCTTTCGCAGGGGCGTTCTCTGGAAACACCATATATTTT. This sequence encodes CASGLVPFAGAFSGNTIYF.

As DNA, the CDR3 is TGTGCCAGCAGTACCTGGGAGCGTGAGCAGTACTTC. This gives the protein CASSTWEREQYF. V is TRBV6-2 or TRBV6-3 and J is TRBJ2-7; possible D gene TRBD2, 5 bases. CDR1 and CDR2 (germline): MNHEY, SVGEGT. V lost 5 bases to trimming and J lost 7 bases, with 12 bases between them. This CDR3 comprises 12 residues.

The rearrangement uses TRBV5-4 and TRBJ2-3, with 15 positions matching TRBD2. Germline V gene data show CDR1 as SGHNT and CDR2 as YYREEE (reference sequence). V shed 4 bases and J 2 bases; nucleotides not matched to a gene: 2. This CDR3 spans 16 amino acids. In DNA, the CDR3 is TGTGCCAGCAGCAGGACTAGCGGGAGGGCCACAGATACGCAGTATTTT. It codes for CASSRTSGRATDTQYF.

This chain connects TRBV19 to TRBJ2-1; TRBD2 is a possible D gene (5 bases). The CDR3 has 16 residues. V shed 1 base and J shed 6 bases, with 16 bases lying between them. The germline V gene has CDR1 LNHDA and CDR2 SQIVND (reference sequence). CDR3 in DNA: TGTGCCAGTAGTATAGGGACCTCCAGAGGGAGCAATGAGCAGTTCTTC. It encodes CASSIGTSRGSNEQFF.

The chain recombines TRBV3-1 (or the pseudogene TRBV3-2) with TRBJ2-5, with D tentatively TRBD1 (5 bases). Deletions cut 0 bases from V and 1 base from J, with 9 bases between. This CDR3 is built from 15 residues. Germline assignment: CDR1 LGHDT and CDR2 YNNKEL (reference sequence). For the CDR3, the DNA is TGTGCCAGCAGCCAAGATCCAGGGATCCAAGAGACCCAGTACTTC. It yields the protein CASSQDPGIQETQYF.

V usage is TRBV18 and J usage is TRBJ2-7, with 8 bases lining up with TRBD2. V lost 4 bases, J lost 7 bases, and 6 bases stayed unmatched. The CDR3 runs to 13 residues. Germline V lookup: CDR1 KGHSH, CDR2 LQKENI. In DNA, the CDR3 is TGTGCCAGCTCACACGTATCGGGAGGGGAGCAGTACTTC. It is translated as CASSHVSGGEQYF.

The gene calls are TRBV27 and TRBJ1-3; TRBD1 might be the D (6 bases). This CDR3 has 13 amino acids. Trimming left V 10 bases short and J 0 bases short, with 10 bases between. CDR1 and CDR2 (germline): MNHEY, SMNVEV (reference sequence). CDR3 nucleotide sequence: TGTGCCACCCAGGGGAACTCTGGAAACACCATATATTTT. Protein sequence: CATQGNSGNTIYF.

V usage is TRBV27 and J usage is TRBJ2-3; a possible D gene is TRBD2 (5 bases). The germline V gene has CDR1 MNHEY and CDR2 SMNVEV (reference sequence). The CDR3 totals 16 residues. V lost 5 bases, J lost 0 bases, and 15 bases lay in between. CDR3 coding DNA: TGTGCCAGCAGTAAACCGGGGTTAGGGAGCACAGATACGCAGTATTTT. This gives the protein CASSKPGLGSTDTQYF.

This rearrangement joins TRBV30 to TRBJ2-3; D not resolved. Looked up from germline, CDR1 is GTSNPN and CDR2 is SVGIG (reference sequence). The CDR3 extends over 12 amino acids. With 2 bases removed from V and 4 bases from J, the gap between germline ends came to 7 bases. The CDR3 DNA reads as TGTGCCTGGAGTCTTTCGGCAGATACGCAGTATTTT. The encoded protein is CAWSLSADTQYF.

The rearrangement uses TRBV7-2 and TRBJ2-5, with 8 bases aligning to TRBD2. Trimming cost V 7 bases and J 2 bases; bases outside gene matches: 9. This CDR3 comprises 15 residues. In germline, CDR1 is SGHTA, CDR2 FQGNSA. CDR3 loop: CASTHSSGLQETQYF. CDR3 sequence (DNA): TGTGCCAGCACCCACTCTAGCGGGCTACAAGAGACCCAGTACTTC.

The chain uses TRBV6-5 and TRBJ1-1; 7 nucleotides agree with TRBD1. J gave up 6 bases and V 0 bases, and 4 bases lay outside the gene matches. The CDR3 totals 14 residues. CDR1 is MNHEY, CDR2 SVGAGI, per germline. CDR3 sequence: CASSYSPGGPEAFF. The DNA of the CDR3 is TGTGCCAGCAGTTACTCACCAGGGGGACCTGAAGCTTTCTTT.

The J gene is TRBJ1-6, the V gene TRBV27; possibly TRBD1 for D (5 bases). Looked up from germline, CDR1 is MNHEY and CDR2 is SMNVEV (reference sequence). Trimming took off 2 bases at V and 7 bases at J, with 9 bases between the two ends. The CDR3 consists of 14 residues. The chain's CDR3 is CASSLNGGNSPLHF. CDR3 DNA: TGTGCCAGCAGTTTAAACGGGGGAAATTCACCCCTCCACTTT.

CDR3 residues: CAWSRLQGITEAFF. DNA for the CDR3: TGTGCCTGGAGCCGCCTACAGGGGATCACTGAAGCTTTCTTT. The chain links TRBV30 to TRBJ1-1; 7 bases are a match to TRBD1. Unmatched junction bases numbered 8, after V lost 3 bases and J lost 4 bases. The V gene's germline CDR1 is GTSNPN and CDR2 SVGIG (reference sequence). The CDR3 totals 14 residues.

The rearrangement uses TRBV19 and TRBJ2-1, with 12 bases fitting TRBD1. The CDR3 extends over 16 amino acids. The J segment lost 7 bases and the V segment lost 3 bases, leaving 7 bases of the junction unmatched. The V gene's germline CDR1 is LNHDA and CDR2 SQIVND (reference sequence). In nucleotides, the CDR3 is TGTGCCAGTAGTATGAGGAAGGGACAGGGGGCGAATGAGCAGTTCTTC. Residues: CASSMRKGQGANEQFF.

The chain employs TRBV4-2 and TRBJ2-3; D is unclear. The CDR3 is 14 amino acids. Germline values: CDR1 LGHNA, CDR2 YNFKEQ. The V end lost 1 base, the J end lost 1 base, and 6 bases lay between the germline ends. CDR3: CASSQVRGTDTQYF. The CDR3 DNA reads TGTGCCAGCAGCCAAGTCCGGGGCACAGATACGCAGTATTTT.

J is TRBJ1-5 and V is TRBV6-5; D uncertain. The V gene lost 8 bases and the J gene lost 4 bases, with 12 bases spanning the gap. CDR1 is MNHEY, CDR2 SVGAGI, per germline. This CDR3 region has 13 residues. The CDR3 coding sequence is TGTGCCAGCCACCGCACGGGGAATCAGCCCCAGCATTTT. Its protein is CASHRTGNQPQHF.

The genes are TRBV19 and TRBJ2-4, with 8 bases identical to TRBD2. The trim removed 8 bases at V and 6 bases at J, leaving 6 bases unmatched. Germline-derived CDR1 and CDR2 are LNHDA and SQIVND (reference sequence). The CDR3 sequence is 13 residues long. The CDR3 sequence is CASEGTSGNIQYF. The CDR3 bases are TGTGCCAGTGAGGGGACTAGTGGAAACATTCAGTACTTC.

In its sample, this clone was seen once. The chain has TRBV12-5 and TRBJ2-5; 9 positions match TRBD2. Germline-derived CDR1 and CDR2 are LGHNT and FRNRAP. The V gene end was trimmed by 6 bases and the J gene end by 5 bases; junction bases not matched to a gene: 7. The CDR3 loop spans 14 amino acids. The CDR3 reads CASGSSGVVETQYF. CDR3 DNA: TGTGCTAGTGGGTCTAGCGGGGTAGTGGAGACCCAGTACTTC.

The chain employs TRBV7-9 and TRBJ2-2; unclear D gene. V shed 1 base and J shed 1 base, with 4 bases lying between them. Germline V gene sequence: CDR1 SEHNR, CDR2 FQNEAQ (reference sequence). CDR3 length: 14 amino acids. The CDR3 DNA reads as TGTGCCAGCAGCTTAGGTCGGAACACCGGGGAGCTGTTTTTT. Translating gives CASSLGRNTGELFF. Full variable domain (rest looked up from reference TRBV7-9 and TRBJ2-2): DTGVSQNPRHKITKRGQNVTFRCDPISEHNRLYWYRQTLGQGPEFLTYFQNEAQLEKSRLLSDRFSAERPKGSFSTLEIQRTEQGDSAMYLCASSLGRNTGELFFGEGSRLTVL.

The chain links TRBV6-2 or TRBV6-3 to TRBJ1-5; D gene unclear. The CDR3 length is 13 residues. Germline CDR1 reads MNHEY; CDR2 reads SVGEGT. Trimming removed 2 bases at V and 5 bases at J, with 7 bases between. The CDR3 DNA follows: TGTGCCAGCAGTTACGGTTCGGATCAGCCCCAGCATTTT. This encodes CASSYGSDQPQHF.

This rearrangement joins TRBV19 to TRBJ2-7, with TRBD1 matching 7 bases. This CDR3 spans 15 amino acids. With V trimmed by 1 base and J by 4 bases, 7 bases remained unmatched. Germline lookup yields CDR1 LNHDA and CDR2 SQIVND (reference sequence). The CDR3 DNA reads TGTGCCAGTAGTATAGCGGACAGGTCGGTATACGAGCAGTACTTC. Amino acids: CASSIADRSVYEQYF.

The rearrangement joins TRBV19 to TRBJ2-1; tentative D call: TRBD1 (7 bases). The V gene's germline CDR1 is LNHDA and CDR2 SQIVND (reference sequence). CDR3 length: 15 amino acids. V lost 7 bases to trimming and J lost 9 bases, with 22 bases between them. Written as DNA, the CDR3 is TGTGCCAGTACCGCTTCCCCGGGAGCAGGGGGTGAGCAGTTCTTC. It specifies CASTASPGAGGEQFF.

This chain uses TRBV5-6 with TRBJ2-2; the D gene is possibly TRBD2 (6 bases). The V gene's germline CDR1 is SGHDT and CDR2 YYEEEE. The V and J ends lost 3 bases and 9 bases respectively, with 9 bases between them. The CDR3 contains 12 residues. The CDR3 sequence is CASSWRGRELFF. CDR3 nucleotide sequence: TGTGCCAGCAGCTGGAGGGGAAGGGAGCTGTTTTTT.

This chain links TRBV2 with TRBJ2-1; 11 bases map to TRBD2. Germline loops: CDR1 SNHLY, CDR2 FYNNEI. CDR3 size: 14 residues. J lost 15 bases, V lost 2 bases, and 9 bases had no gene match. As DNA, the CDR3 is TGTGCCAGCAGTGAAAGGCCCACTAGCGGGAGACGGTTCTTC. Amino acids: CASSERPTSGRRFF.

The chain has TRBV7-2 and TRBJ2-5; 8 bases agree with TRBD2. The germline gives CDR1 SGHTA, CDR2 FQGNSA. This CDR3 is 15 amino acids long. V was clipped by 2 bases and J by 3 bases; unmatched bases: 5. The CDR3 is CASSLRLSGKETQYF. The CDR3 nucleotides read TGTGCCAGCAGCTTACGACTTAGCGGGAAAGAGACCCAGTACTTC.

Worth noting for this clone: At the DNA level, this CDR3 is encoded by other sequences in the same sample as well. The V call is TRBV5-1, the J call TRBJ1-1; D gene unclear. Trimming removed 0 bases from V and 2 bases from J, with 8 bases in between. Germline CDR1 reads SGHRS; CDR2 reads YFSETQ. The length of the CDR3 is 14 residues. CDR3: CASSLVSGNTEAFF. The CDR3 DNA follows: TGCGCCAGCAGCTTGGTTTCGGGAAACACTGAAGCTTTCTTT.